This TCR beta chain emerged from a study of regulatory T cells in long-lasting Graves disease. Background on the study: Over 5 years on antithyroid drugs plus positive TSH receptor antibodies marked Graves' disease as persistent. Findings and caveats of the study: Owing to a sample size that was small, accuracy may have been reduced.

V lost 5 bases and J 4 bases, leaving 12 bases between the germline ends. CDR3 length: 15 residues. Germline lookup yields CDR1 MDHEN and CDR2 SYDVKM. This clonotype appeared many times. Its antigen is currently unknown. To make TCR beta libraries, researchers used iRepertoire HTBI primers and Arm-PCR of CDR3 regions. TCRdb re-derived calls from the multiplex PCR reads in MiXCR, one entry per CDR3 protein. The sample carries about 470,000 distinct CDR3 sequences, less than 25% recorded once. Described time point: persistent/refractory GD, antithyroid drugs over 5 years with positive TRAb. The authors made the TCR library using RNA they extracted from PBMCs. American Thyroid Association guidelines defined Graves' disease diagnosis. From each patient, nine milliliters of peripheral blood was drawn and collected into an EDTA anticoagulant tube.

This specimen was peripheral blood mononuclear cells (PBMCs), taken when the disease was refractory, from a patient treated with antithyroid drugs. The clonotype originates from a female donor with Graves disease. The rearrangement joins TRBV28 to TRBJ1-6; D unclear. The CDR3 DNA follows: TGTGCCAGCAGTGGTGACAAACTTTATAATTCACCCCTCCACTTT. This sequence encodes CASSGDKLYNSPLHF.